The 8 T cell receptor beta chains below were found in one sample sequenced in a study of T-cell memory formation after mild COVID-19. TCRdb called the 5' RACE reads again in MiXCR, with one record for every CDR3 protein. The repertoire holds over 500,000 distinct CDR3 sequences, with roughly 17% as singletons. Sequenced sample: PBMCs or a T cell subset sorted from them (not recorded which). Receptor source: an adult woman who had mild COVID-19 (a few samples of this study predate the infection). Cell type and time point are not known.

The chain carries TRBV2 and TRBJ1-6, with a tentative D call TRBD1 (5 bases). V was clipped by 4 bases and J by 7 bases, with 11 bases between them. Germline V CDR1 and CDR2: SNHLY, FYNNEI. The CDR3 is made up of 14 amino acids. The CDR3 coding sequence is TGTGCCAGCAGTGGCGACAGCTCCAATTCACCCCTCCACTTT. It encodes CASSGDSSNSPLHF.

V is TRBV19 and J is TRBJ2-1; D is uncertain. Germline CDR1 LNHDA, CDR2 SQIVND (reference sequence). There are 14 residues in the CDR3. The V end lost 3 bases, the J end lost 5 bases, and 11 bases lay between the germline ends. The CDR3 DNA sequence: TGTGCCAGTAGTATGCTCCCGGATGACAATGAGCAGTTCTTC. Protein: CASSMLPDDNEQFF.

This clonotype was counted a few times. The CDR3 bases are TGCAGCGTTGAAGGTGCGGGGCATGGTGATAACTATGGCTACACCTTC. This codes for CSVEGAGHGDNYGYTF. The chain uses TRBV29-1 and TRBJ1-2, with a weak D call TRBD1 (5 bases). The CDR3 covers 16 residues. The V gene lost 1 base and the J gene lost 1 base, with 16 bases spanning the gap. Germline assignment: CDR1 SQVTM and CDR2 ANQGSEA. The variable domain in full, completed from reference TRBV29-1 and TRBJ1-2, reads SAVISQKPSRDICQRGTSLTIQCQVDSQVTMMFWYRQQPGQSLTLIATANQGSEATYESGFVIDKFPISRPNLTFSTLTVSNMSPEDSSIYLCSVEGAGHGDNYGYTFGSGTRLTVV.

The chain carries TRBV20-1 and TRBJ2-3, with 7 bases identical to TRBD2. V shed 3 bases, J shed 5 bases, and the junction held 11 bases outside the gene matches. This CDR3 contains 15 residues. Germline V lookup: CDR1 DFQATT, CDR2 SNEGSKA (reference sequence). The CDR3 is CSASDRGRAVDTQYF. The CDR3 region has the DNA TGCAGTGCTAGCGATCGAGGGAGGGCCGTAGATACGCAGTATTTT.

This clonotype has a single count. The chain combines TRBV12-3 or TRBV12-4 with TRBJ2-7; 8 bases are a match to TRBD1. This CDR3 contains 14 residues. V lost 6 bases to trimming and J lost 7 bases; unmatched junction nucleotides: 11. CDR3 amino acids: CASSTGTGPLEQYF. The CDR3 nucleotides are TGTGCCAGCAGCACCGGGACAGGTCCCCTGGAGCAGTACTTC.

The V gene is TRBV24-1, the J gene TRBJ2-3, with D perhaps matching TRBD2 (6 bases). Germline V CDR1 and CDR2: KGHDR, SFDVKD. Trimming left V 7 bases short and J 3 bases short, with 19 bases between. There are 16 residues in the CDR3. For the CDR3, the DNA is TGTGCCACCAGCGGGGACGCCCTCCGGGGGACAGATACGCAGTATTTT. Translation: CATSGDALRGTDTQYF.

The V call is TRBV27, the J call TRBJ2-7, with D possibly being TRBD2 (6 bases). The CDR3 runs to 15 residues. Germline V gives CDR1 MNHEY, CDR2 SMNVEV (reference sequence). V lost 0 bases and J lost 4, with 13 bases in between. The CDR3 is CASSLSAGRRYEQYF. The CDR3 region has the DNA TGTGCCAGCAGTTTATCGGCGGGGCGGAGGTACGAGCAGTACTTC.

The chain combines TRBV29-1 with TRBJ2-7, with a possible D match to TRBD1 (6 bases). The CDR3 length is 12 residues. Trimming removed 3 bases at V and 5 bases at J, with 11 bases between. Germline CDR1 reads SQVTM; CDR2 reads ANQGSEA. DNA for the CDR3: TGCAGCGTTGACGAGGGGGTCAACGAGCAGTACTTC. This sequence encodes CSVDEGVNEQYF.